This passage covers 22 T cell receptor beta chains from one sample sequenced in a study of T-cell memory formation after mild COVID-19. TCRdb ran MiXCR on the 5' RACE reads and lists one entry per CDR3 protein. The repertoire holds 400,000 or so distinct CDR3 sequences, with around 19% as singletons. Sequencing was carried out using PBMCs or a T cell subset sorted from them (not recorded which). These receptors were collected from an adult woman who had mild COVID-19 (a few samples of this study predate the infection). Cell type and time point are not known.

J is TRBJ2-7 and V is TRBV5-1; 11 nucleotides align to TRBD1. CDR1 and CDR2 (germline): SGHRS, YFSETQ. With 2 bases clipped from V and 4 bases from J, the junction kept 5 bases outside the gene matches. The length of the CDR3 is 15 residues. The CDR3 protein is CASSFGQGARYEQYF. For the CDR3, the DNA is TGCGCCAGCAGCTTCGGACAGGGGGCGCGTTACGAGCAGTACTTC.

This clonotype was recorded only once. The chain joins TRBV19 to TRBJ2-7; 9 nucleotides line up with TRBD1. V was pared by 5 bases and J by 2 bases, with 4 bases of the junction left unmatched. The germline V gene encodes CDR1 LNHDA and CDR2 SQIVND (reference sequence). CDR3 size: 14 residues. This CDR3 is CASSVTGGAYEQYF. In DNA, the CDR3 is TGTGCCAGTAGTGTAACAGGGGGCGCCTACGAGCAGTACTTC.

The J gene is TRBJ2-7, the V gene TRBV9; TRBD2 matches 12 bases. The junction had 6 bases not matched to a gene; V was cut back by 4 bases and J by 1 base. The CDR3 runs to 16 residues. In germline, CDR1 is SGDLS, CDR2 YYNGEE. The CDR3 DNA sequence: TGTGCCAGCAGCCGTGGACTAGCGGGGAGATCCTACGAGCAGTACTTC. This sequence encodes CASSRGLAGRSYEQYF.

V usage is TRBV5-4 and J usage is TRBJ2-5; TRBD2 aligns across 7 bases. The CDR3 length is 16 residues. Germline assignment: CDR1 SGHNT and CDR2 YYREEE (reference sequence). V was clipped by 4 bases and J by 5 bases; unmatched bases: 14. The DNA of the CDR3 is TGTGCCAGCAGCCCCCAAGGGCGGGGGAGTAGGGAGACCCAGTACTTC. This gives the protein CASSPQGRGSRETQYF. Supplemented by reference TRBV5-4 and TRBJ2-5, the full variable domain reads ETGVTQSPTHLIKTRGQQVTLRCSSQSGHNTVSWYQQALGQGPQFIFQYYREEENGRGNFPPRFSGLQFPNYSSELNVNALELDDSALYLCASSPQGRGSRETQYFGPGTRLLVL.

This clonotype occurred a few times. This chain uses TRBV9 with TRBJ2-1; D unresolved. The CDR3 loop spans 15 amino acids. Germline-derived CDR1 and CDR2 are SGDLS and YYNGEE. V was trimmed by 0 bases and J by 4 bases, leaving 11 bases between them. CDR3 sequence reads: CASSVGSELYNEQFF. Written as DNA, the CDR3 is TGTGCCAGCAGCGTAGGATCAGAATTATACAATGAGCAGTTCTTC.

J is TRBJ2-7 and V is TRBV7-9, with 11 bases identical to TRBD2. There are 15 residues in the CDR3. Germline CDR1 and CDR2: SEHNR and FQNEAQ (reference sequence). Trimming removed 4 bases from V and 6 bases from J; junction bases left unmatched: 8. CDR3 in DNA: TGTGCCAGCAGCTCCATAGCGGGAGGGCCCGTCGAGCAGTACTTC. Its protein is CASSSIAGGPVEQYF.

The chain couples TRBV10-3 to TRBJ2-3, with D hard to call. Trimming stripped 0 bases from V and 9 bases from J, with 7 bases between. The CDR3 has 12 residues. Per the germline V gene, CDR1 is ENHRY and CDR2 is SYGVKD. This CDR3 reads CAISESGFTQYF. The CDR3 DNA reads TGTGCCATCAGTGAGTCGGGGTTCACGCAGTATTTT.

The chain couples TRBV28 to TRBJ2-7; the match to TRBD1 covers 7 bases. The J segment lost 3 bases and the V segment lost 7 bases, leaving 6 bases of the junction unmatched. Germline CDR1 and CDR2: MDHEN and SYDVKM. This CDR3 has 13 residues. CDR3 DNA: TGTGCCAGCAACAGGGGACCCGGCTACGAGCAGTACTTC. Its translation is CASNRGPGYEQYF.

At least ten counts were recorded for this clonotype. This CDR3 is CASIAVSGRAYNEQFF. The CDR3 DNA is TGCGCCAGCATCGCCGTGAGCGGGAGGGCCTACAATGAGCAGTTCTTC. This rearrangement joins TRBV5-1 to TRBJ2-1; 10 nucleotides align to TRBD2. In germline, CDR1 is SGHRS, CDR2 YFSETQ. The CDR3 is 16 residues long. V lost 6 bases and J lost 2; bases outside the gene matches: 8.

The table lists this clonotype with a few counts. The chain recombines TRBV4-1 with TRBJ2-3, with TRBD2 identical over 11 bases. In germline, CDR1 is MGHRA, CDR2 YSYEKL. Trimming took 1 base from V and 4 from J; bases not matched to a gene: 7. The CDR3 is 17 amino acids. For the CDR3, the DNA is TGCGCCAGCAGCCAAGCCGTCCTAGCGGGGGGTTCAGATACGCAGTATTTT. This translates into CASSQAVLAGGSDTQYF.

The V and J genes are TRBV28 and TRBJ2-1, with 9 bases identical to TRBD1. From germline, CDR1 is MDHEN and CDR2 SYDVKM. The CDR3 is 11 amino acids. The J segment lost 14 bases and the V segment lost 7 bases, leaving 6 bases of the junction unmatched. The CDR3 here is CASTPGTGKFF. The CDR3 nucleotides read TGTGCCAGCACCCCCGGGACAGGGAAGTTCTTC.

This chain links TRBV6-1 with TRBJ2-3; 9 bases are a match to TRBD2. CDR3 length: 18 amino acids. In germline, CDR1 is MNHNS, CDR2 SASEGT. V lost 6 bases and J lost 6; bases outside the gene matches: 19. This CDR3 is CASSQTNSAGGLRDTQYF. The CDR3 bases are TGTGCCAGCAGCCAGACCAACTCAGCGGGGGGACTCAGGGATACGCAGTATTTT.

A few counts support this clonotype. The CDR3 bases are TGTGCCAGCAGCTTAGGCCTCCGGGGTCAGCCCCAGCATTTT. Translated: CASSLGLRGQPQHF. The chain recombines TRBV11-2 with TRBJ1-5; D call uncertain. Germline assignment: CDR1 SGHAT and CDR2 FQNNGV. Trimming shortened V by 1 base and J by 6 bases, and 10 bases separated the two germline ends. The length of the CDR3 is 14 residues.

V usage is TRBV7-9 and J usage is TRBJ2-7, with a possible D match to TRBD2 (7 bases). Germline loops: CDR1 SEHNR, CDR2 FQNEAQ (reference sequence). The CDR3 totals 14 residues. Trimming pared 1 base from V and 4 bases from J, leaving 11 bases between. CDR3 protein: CASSLGRGAYEQYF. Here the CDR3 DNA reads TGTGCCAGCAGCTTAGGACGGGGGGCATACGAGCAGTACTTC.

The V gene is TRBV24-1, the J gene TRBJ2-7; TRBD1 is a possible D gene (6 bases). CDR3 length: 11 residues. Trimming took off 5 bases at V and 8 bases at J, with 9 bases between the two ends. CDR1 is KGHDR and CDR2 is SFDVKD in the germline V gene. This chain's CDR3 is CATSGTGKQYF. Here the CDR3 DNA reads TGTGCCACCAGTGGCACAGGGAAGCAGTACTTC.

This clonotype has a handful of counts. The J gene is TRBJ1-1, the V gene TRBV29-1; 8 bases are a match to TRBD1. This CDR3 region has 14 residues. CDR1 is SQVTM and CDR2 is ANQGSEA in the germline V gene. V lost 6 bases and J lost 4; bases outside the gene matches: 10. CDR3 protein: CSVEWRQGTTEAFF. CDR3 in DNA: TGCAGCGTCGAATGGAGACAGGGGACCACTGAAGCTTTCTTT.

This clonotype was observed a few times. The DNA for the CDR3 is TGTGCCAGCCGACTAGCGGGGAAGCTGTTTTTT. Translated, it gives CASRLAGKLFF. The rearrangement uses TRBV19 and TRBJ2-2; 11 bases match TRBD2. The J segment lost 12 bases and the V segment lost 9 bases, leaving 3 bases of the junction unmatched. The CDR3 length is 11 residues. Germline-derived CDR1 and CDR2 are LNHDA and SQIVND (reference sequence).

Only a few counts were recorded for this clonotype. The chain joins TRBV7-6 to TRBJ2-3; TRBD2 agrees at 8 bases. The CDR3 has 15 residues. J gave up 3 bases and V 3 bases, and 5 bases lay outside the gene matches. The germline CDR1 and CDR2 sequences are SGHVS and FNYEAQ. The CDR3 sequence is CASSFTGGLTDTQYF. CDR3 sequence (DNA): TGTGCCAGCAGCTTTACGGGGGGGCTTACAGATACGCAGTATTTT.

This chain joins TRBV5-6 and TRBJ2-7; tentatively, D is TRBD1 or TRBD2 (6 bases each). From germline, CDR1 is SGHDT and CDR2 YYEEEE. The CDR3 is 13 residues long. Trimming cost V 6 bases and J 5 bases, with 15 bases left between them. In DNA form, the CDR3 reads TGTGCCAGCACCGATGGGGGGCCGCACGAGCAGTACTTC. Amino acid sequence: CASTDGGPHEQYF.

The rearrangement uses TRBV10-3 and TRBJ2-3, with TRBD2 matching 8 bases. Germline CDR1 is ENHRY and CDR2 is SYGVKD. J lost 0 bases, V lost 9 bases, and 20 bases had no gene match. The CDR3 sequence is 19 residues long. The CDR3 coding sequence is TGTGCCATAAGAAAGCGCCCTCGGGGTACGGGAGGGAGCACAGATACGCAGTATTTT. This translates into CAIRKRPRGTGGSTDTQYF.

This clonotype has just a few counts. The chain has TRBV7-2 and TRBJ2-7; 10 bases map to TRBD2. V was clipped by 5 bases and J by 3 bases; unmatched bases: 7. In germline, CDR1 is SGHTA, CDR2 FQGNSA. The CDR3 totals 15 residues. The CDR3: CASSRPGLASYEQYF. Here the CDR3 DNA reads TGTGCCAGCAGCCGTCCGGGACTAGCGAGCTACGAGCAGTACTTC.

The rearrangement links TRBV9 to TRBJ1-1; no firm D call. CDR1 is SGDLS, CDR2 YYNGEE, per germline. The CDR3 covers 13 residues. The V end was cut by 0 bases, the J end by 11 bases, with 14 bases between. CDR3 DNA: TGTGCCAGCAGCGTAGATGATTGGGGTGGGGCTTTCTTT. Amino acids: CASSVDDWGGAFF.